Here is one T cell receptor (beta chain) with its context. The antigen is not known. This sample is drawn from a study of cytomegalovirus exposure and HLA in healthy donors. The study's findings and limits: Some V segments, TRBV6-2 and TRBV6-3 among them, were indistinguishable and were therefore excluded. Usually a TCR sequence was rare, but some public TCRs were found in many donors. In a later analysis, CMV-associated beta chains were mostly HLA-associated, it appeared.

Primers for the PCR totalled 60 Vbeta and 13 Jbeta. Assay: immunoSEQ multiplex PCR; the TCRdb copy retains only in-frame clones and omits some. Among about 110,000 clones, roughly 80% were seen once, and the ten largest hold 2% to 2.5%. CDR3 size: 13 residues. The germline V gene has CDR1 LNHDA and CDR2 SQIVND (reference sequence). The J segment lost 0 bases and the V segment lost 8 bases, leaving 3 bases of the junction unmatched. The donors (healthy individuals) were bone marrow donors. J is TRBJ1-1 and V is TRBV19, with 7 bases matching TRBD1. This sequence originates from a man under 40 in good health and CMV-seronegative. The sequencing input was PBMCs. The CDR3 loop reads CASGTAMNTEAFF. DNA of the CDR3: TGTGCCAGTGGGACAGCCATGAACACTGAAGCTTTCTTT.